Listed below are T cell receptor beta chains from one sample, sequenced in a study of blood T cell repertoires in COVID-19. Profiled with immunoSEQ multiplex PCR; TCRdb holds only in-frame clones, not every one. The repertoire holds about 220,000 clones, with around 90% as singletons. The specimen sequenced was PBMCs or T cells enriched from blood (not recorded which). All receptors come from a woman in her twenties or thirties who had recovered from COVID-19. The CDR3 runs from the conserved cysteine through the conserved F or W. The order of the fields is D gene, V gene, J gene, clone size, CDR3 DNA, CDR3 protein. D genes are given only for firm matches. Clone size is stated in some rows and not others, as once, few, many or a class when expanded.

-	TRBV3-1/TRBV3-2	TRBJ2-3	-	TGTGCCAGCAGCCAAGAACCGGGAGTGAGTACGCAGTATTTT	CASSQEPGVSTQYF
-	TRBV3-1/TRBV3-2	TRBJ2-3	-	TGTGCCAGCAGCCAAGGGAGGCAGGACACAGATACGCAGTATTTT	CASSQGRQDTDTQYF
TRBD1	TRBV29-1	TRBJ1-5	-	TGCAGCGTCAAGACAGGGTTTAGCAATCAGCCCCAGCATTTT	CSVKTGFSNQPQHF
TRBD1	TRBV4-3	TRBJ2-3	-	TGCGCCAGCAGCCAAGATCGTATAGGGGGACAGTACACAGATACGCAGTATTTT	CASSQDRIGGQYTDTQYF
-	TRBV7-9	TRBJ2-5	-	TGTGCCAGCAGCTCCACCCCCGGGGAGACCCAGTACTTC	CASSSTPGETQYF
TRBD1	TRBV27	TRBJ2-1	once	TGTGCCAGCAGTTTAACAGGGGGTGACAATGAGCAGTTCTTC	CASSLTGGDNEQFF
TRBD1	TRBV5-1	TRBJ1-1	-	TGCGCCAGCAGCTCGACCGGGACAGCCCTGAACACTGAAGCTTTCTTT	CASSSTGTALNTEAFF
TRBD1	TRBV19	TRBJ2-7	-	TGTGCCAGTAGTGGGGAAAGGACAGGGTCCTTTTCTGGAGGGCAGTACTTC	CASSGERTGSFSGGQYF
TRBD1	TRBV5-1	TRBJ1-5	-	TGCGCCAGCAGCTGGGGGACAGGCCTCAATCAGCCCCAGCATTTT	CASSWGTGLNQPQHF
TRBD1	TRBV14	TRBJ2-7	once	TGTGCCAGCAGCCAACGGGACAGGGGATATTACGAGCAGTACTTC	CASSQRDRGYYEQYF
TRBD1	TRBV19	TRBJ2-3	once	TGTGCCAGTAGTATCTGGACAGGGGGCACAGATACGCAGTATTTT	CASSIWTGGTDTQYF
TRBD2	TRBV5-8	TRBJ2-3	-	TGTGCCAGCAGCCGGGGGGCTAGCGGGCTTAGCGTTAGCACAGATACGCAGTATTTT	CASSRGASGLSVSTDTQYF
-	TRBV3-1/TRBV3-2	TRBJ2-3	-	TGTGCCAGCAGCCAAGGACAGACGCAGTATTTT	CASSQGQTQYF
-	TRBV27	TRBJ2-7	-	TGTGCCAGCAGTTTAACTGACTCTTCCTACGAGCAGTACTTC	CASSLTDSSYEQYF
-	TRBV6-1	TRBJ1-5	-	TGTGCCAGCAGTGACGTGGGGGGGAGCAATCAGCCCCAGCATTTT	CASSDVGGSNQPQHF
-	TRBV10-3	TRBJ1-4	-	TGTGCCATCAGTGAACGGACTAATGAAAAACTGTTTTTT	CAISERTNEKLFF
TRBD1	TRBV6-2/TRBV6-3	TRBJ2-7	-	TGTGCCAGCAGTCCGGATGGACAGGGGGGCTCCTACGAGCAGTACTTC	CASSPDGQGGSYEQYF
-	TRBV4-3	TRBJ1-2	-	TGCGCCAGCAGCCAAGATACCCCAGGACGAGGGGGCTACACCTTC	CASSQDTPGRGGYTF
-	TRBV7-3	TRBJ1-6	-	TGTGCCAGCAGCTTAGACCAACAGGGAGCCAATTCACCCCTCCACTTT	CASSLDQQGANSPLHF
-	TRBV19	TRBJ1-3	-	TGTGCCAGTAGTATAGCCGCGGTCTCTGGAAACACCATATATTTT	CASSIAAVSGNTIYF
-	TRBV6-6	TRBJ1-2	-	TGTGCCAGCTTAGACGGCGGCTATGGCTACACCTTC	CASLDGGYGYTF
TRBD2	TRBV5-6	TRBJ2-5	-	TGTGCCAGCAGCCCCCTACTAGCGCATAATACTCAAGAGACCCAGTACTTC	CASSPLLAHNTQETQYF
TRBD1	TRBV29-1	TRBJ2-7	once	TGCAGCGTCGAAGGGGGCAGGGACGAGCAGTACTTC	CSVEGGRDEQYF
TRBD1	TRBV7-6	TRBJ2-2	once	TGTGCCAGCAGTCTAGAACAGGGGGGCCACACCGGGGAGCTGTTTTTT	CASSLEQGGHTGELFF
TRBD1	TRBV19	TRBJ2-7	-	TGTGCCAGTAGCAAGGATAGGACAGGGGGCCCCTACGAGCAGTACTTC	CASSKDRTGGPYEQYF
-	TRBV2	TRBJ1-5	few	TGTGCCAGCAGTGTTAATCTCGGACAAAATCAGCCCCAGCATTTT	CASSVNLGQNQPQHF
-	TRBV19	TRBJ1-1	-	TGTGCCAGTAGTAAAATACAGGGCTGGAACACTGAAGCTTTCTTT	CASSKIQGWNTEAFF
TRBD2	TRBV5-1	TRBJ2-1	-	TGCGCCAGCAGCTTGCTAGCGGGGGGGCAGTTAGGCAATGAGCAGTTCTTC	CASSLLAGGQLGNEQFF
-	TRBV10-3	TRBJ2-5	once	TGTGCCATCAGTGACGGAGCGCAAGAGACCCAGTACTTC	CAISDGAQETQYF
-	TRBV4-3	TRBJ1-2	-	TGCGCCAGCAGCCTAGCTGGATACAACTATGGCTACACCTTC	CASSLAGYNYGYTF
TRBD2	TRBV2	TRBJ2-2	-	TGTGCCAGCAGTGATTTGGGTGCGGGACTAGGAACCGGGGAGCTGTTTTTT	CASSDLGAGLGTGELFF
TRBD1	TRBV7-2	TRBJ2-1	-	TGTGCCAGCAGCTCGCAGGCTAGGACAGGGGGCAGGAATGAGCAGTTCTTC	CASSSQARTGGRNEQFF
TRBD1	TRBV7-6	TRBJ1-5	-	TGTGCCAGCAGCTTAGCGACAGGGTGGGATCAGCCCCAGCATTTT	CASSLATGWDQPQHF
-	TRBV10-3	TRBJ1-6	-	TGTGCCAGGGAGAGCACAGAGGATTCACCCCTCCACTTT	CARESTEDSPLHF
TRBD1	TRBV27	TRBJ1-2	-	TGTGCCAGCAGTTTCCGAGGACAGGGGAGAGGATCTGGCTACACCTTC	CASSFRGQGRGSGYTF
-	TRBV19	TRBJ1-5	once	TGTGCCAGTAGTATCGGGGGCAATCAGCCCCAGCATTTT	CASSIGGNQPQHF
-	TRBV27	TRBJ1-2	-	TGTGCCAGCAGCACAAACAATATCGGGTTCGGTTATGGCTACACCTTC	CASSTNNIGFGYGYTF
-	TRBV7-3	TRBJ1-1	-	TGTGCCAGCAGCTCATCGACTAACACTGAAGCTTTCTTT	CASSSSTNTEAFF
TRBD1	TRBV5-1	TRBJ1-5	-	TGCGCCAGCAGCCCCGGGACAGGGGGCAGACTAGGCGATCAGCCCCAGCATTTT	CASSPGTGGRLGDQPQHF
-	TRBV25-1	TRBJ2-5	-	TGTGCCAGCACCCCAGTGTACCAAGAGACCCAGTACTTC	CASTPVYQETQYF
-	TRBV6-5	TRBJ1-1	-	TGTGCCAGCAGTTACTCGGGGGGAATGAACACTGAAGCTTTCTTT	CASSYSGGMNTEAFF
TRBD2	TRBV3-1/TRBV3-2	TRBJ2-3	-	TGTGCCAGCAGCCAAGATCCCGGGACTAGTTTCACAGATACGCAGTATTTT	CASSQDPGTSFTDTQYF
TRBD2	TRBV11-2	TRBJ2-3	-	TGTGCCAGCAGCTTGACTAGCGGTAGCACAGATACGCAGTATTTT	CASSLTSGSTDTQYF
-	TRBV5-4	TRBJ2-3	once	TGTGCCAGCGGAGTTCGAGTGGGTGCAGATACGCAGTATTTT	CASGVRVGADTQYF
-	TRBV7-8	TRBJ2-7	-	TGTGCCAGCAGCAACGGACAGAGCGAGCAGTACTTC	CASSNGQSEQYF
-	TRBV6-6	TRBJ1-1	-	TGTGCCAGCAGCCCAGCCCCGACAGATCTAAAATTTGAAGCTTTCTTT	CASSPAPTDLKFEAFF
TRBD1	TRBV19	TRBJ2-7	-	TGTGCCAGTAGTGCCACAGGGGGCGCCGTATACGAGCAGTACTTC	CASSATGGAVYEQYF
-	TRBV5-1	TRBJ2-3	-	TGCGCCACCCGGGACACTAAGGATACGCAGTATTTT	CATRDTKDTQYF
-	TRBV20-1	TRBJ2-7	-	TGCAGTGCTAGTGCTAGCGCCCTAAGCTCCTACGAGCAGTACTTC	CSASASALSSYEQYF
-	TRBV6-1	TRBJ1-1	-	TGTGCCAGCAGTGAAAGGGACACCGAGTCCCCTGAAGCTTTCTTT	CASSERDTESPEAFF
-	TRBV7-9	TRBJ2-1	-	TGTGCCAGCAGCTCCTTATACAATGAGCAGTTCTTC	CASSSLYNEQFF
TRBD1	TRBV4-1	TRBJ1-6	-	TGCGCCAGCAGCCACTTACAGGGGGACAATTCACCCCTCCACTTT	CASSHLQGDNSPLHF
TRBD2	TRBV5-8	TRBJ2-7	-	TGTGCCAGCAGCTTGTTCTTCTATAGCGGGGACCTCTCCTACGAGCAGTACTTC	CASSLFFYSGDLSYEQYF
TRBD1	TRBV7-9	TRBJ1-2	-	TGTGCCAGCAGCGTCGCGGACAGGGCCAATGGCTACACCTTC	CASSVADRANGYTF
-	TRBV7-2	TRBJ1-1	-	TGTGCCAGCAGCCAACACCTGAACACTGAAGCTTTCTTT	CASSQHLNTEAFF
TRBD1	TRBV5-1	TRBJ1-5	-	TGCGCCAGCAGCTTGGGGGACAGCAATCAAGCCCAGCATTTT	CASSLGDSNQAQHF
-	TRBV19	TRBJ1-2	-	TGTGCCAGTATGGAGGGGATTAACTCTAACTATGGCTACACCTTC	CASMEGINSNYGYTF
TRBD1	TRBV9	TRBJ2-5	-	TGTGCCAGCAGCTCGCAGGACAGGCCCCAGGAGACCCAGTACTTC	CASSSQDRPQETQYF
-	TRBV10-3	TRBJ2-5	-	TGTGCCATCGGTATGGCAGATCAAGAGACCCAGTACTTC	CAIGMADQETQYF
TRBD1	TRBV7-2	TRBJ2-7	-	TGTGCCAGCAGCCCGCGGACAGGGGACGAGCAGTACTTC	CASSPRTGDEQYF